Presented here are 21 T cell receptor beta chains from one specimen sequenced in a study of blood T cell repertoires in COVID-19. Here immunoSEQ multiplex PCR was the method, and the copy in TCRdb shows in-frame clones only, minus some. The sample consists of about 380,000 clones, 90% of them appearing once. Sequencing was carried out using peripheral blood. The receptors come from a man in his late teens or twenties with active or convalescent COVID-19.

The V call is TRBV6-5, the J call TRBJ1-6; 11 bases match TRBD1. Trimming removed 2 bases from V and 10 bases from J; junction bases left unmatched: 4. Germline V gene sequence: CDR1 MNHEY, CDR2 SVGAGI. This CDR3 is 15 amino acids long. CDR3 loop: CASSYRTGGVSPLHF. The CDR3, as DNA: TGTGCCAGCAGTTACAGGACAGGGGGCGTATCACCCCTCCACTTT.

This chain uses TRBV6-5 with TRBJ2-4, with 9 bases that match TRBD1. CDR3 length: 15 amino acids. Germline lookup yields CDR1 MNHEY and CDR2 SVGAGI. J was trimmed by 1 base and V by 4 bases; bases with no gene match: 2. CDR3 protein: CASSSQGAAKNIQYF. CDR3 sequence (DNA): TGTGCCAGCAGTTCACAGGGGGCTGCCAAAAACATTCAGTACTTC.

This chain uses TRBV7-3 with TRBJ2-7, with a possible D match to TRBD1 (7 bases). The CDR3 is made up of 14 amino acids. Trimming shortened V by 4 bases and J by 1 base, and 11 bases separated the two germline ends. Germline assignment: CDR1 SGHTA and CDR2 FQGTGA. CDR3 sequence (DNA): TGTGCCAGCAGCTCCCAGGGGGGATCCTACGAGCAGTACTTC. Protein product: CASSSQGGSYEQYF.

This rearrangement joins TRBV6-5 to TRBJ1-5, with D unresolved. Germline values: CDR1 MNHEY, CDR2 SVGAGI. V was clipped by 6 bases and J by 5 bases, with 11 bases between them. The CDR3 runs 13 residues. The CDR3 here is CASSPGSHQPQHF. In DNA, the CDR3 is TGTGCCAGCAGCCCCGGGTCACATCAGCCCCAGCATTTT.

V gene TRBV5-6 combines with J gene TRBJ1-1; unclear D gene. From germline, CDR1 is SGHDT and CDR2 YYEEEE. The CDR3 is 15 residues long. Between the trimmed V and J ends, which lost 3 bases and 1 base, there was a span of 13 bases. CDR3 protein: CASSSLLLPNTEAFF. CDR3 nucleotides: TGTGCCAGCAGCTCCCTCCTCCTCCCGAACACTGAAGCTTTCTTT. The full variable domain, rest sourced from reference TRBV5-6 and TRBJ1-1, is DAGVTQSPTHLIKTRGQQVTLRCSPKSGHDTVSWYQQALGQGPQFIFQYYEEEERQRGNFPDRFSGHQFPNYSSELNVNALLLGDSALYLCASSSLLLPNTEAFFGQGTRLTVV.

In DNA form, the CDR3 reads TGTGCCATCAGTTCAGGGGTGGGAGATACGCAGTATTTT. Translated, it gives CAISSGVGDTQYF. The J gene is TRBJ2-3, the V gene TRBV10-3, with D possibly being TRBD1 (6 bases). The germline V gene has CDR1 ENHRY and CDR2 SYGVKD. The V end was cut by 5 bases, the J end by 5 bases, with 11 bases between. The CDR3 totals 13 residues.

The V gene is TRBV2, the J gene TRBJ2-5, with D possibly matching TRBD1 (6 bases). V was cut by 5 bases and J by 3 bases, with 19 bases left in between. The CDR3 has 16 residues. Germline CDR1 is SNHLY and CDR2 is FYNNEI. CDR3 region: CASSPRDDRKKETQYF. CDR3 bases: TGTGCCAGCAGTCCCCGTGACGACAGGAAAAAAGAGACCCAGTACTTC.

The CDR3: CASSYERGSQPQHF. CDR3 sequence (DNA): TGTGCCAGCAGTTACGAAAGAGGGAGCCAGCCCCAGCATTTT. The rearrangement uses TRBV6-5 and TRBJ1-5; D remains unclear. From germline, CDR1 is MNHEY and CDR2 SVGAGI. This CDR3 is 14 amino acids long. V lost 2 bases and J lost 7, with 12 bases in between.

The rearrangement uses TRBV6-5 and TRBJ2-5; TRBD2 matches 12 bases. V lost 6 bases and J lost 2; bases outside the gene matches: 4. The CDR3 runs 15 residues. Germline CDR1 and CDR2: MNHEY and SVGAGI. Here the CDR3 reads CASSTSGGLQETQYF. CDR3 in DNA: TGTGCCAGCAGCACTAGCGGGGGGCTACAAGAGACCCAGTACTTC.

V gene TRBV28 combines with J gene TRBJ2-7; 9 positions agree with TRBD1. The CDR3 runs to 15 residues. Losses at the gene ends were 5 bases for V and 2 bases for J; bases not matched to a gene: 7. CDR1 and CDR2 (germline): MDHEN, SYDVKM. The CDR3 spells CASSRGGTGTYEQYF. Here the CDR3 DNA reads TGTGCCAGCAGTCGTGGTGGGACAGGGACCTACGAGCAGTACTTC. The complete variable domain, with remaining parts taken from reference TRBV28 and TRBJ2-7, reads DVKVTQSSRYLVKRTGEKVFLECVQDMDHENMFWYRQDPGLGLRLIYFSYDVKMKEKGDIPEGYSVSREKKERFSLILESASTNQTSMYLCASSRGGTGTYEQYFGPGTRLTVT.

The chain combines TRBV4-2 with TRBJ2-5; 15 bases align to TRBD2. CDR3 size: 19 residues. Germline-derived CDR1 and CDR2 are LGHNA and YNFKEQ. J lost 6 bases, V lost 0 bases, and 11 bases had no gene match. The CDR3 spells CASSQESAGTSGRRKTQYF. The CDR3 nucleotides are TGTGCCAGCAGCCAAGAATCCGCGGGGACTAGCGGGAGGAGAAAGACCCAGTACTTC.

The CDR3 nucleotides read TGTGCCAGCAGTCCCCTAGGTTTCTGGACAGGGAGCTCTGGAAACACCATATATTTT. It specifies CASSPLGFWTGSSGNTIYF. The rearrangement uses TRBV28 and TRBJ1-3; TRBD1 aligns across 8 bases. The CDR3 extends over 19 amino acids. Germline CDR1 MDHEN, CDR2 SYDVKM. The ends lost 5 bases at V and 0 bases at J; junction bases unmatched: 15.

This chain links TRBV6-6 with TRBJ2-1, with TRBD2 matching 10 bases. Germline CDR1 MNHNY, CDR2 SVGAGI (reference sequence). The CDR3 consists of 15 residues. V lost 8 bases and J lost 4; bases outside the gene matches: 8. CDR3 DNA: TGTGCCAGCGGGACTAGCGAAACGCAGTACAATGAGCAGTTCTTC. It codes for CASGTSETQYNEQFF.

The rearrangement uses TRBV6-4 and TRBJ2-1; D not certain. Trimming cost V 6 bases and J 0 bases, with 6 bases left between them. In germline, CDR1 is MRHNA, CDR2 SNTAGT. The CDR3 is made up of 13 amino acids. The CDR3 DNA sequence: TGTGCCAGCAGGGACCGCTCCTACAATGAGCAGTTCTTC. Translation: CASRDRSYNEQFF.

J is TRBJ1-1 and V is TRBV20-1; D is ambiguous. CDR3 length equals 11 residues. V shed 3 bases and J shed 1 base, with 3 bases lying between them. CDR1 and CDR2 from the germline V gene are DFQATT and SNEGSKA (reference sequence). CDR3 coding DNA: TGCAGTGCTAGCGGGAACACTGAAGCTTTCTTT. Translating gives CSASGNTEAFF.

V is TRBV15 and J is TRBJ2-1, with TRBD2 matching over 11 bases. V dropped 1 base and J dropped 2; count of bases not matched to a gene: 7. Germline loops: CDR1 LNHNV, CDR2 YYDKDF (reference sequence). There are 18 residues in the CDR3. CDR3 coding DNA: TGTGCCACCAGCAGAGGGACTAGCGGGTCCTCACCCTACAATGAGCAGTTCTTC. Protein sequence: CATSRGTSGSSPYNEQFF.

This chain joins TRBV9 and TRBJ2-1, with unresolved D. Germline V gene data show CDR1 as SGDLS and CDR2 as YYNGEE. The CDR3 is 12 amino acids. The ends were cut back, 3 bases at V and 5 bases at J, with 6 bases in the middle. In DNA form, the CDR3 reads TGTGCCAGCAGCGGACTTGACAATGAGCAGTTCTTC. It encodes CASSGLDNEQFF. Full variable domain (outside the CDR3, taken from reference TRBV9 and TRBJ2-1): DSGVTQTPKHLITATGQRVTLRCSPRSGDLSVYWYQQSLDQGLQFLIQYYNGEERAKGNILERFSAQQFPDLHSELNLSSLELGDSALYFCASSGLDNEQFFGPGTRLTVL.

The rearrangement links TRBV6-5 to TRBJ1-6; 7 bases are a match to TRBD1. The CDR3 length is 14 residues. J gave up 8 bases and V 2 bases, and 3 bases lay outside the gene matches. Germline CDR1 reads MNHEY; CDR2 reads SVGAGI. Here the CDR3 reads CASSYGTADSPLHF. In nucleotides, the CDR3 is TGTGCCAGCAGTTACGGGACAGCGGATTCACCCCTCCACTTT.

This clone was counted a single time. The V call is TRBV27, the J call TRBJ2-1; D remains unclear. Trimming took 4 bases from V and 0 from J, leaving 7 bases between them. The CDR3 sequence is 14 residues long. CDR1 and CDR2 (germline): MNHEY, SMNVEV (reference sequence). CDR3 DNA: TGTGCCAGCAGTTGGGCGAGCTCCTACAATGAGCAGTTCTTC. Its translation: CASSWASSYNEQFF.

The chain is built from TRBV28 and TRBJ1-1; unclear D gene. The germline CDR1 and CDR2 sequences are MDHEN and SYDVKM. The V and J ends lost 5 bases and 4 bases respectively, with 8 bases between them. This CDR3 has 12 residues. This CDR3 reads CASSVISTEAFF. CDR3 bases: TGTGCCAGCAGTGTTATTAGCACTGAAGCTTTCTTT.

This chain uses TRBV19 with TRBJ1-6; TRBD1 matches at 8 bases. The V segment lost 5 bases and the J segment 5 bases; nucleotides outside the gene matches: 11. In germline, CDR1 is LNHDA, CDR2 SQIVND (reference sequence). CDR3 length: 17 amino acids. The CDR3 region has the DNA TGTGCCAGTAGTCAACTACAGGGGGACAGTCATAATTCACCCCTCCACTTT. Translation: CASSQLQGDSHNSPLHF.